These 14 T cell receptor beta chains were sequenced from one sample in a study of cytomegalovirus exposure and HLA in healthy donors. Both 60 Vbeta primers and 13 Jbeta primers went into the PCR. Method: immunoSEQ multiplex PCR; TCRdb's copy keeps in-frame clones and lacks some. The sample includes approximately 190,000 clones, approximately 80% seen only once; the top ten take about 1.7%. The material sequenced was PBMCs. These receptors were taken from a woman in her thirties in good health and CMV-seronegative.

The chain employs TRBV5-1 and TRBJ2-7, with TRBD2 identical over 9 bases. Unmatched junction bases numbered 7, after V lost 4 bases and J lost 5 bases. The CDR3 has 14 residues. Germline V gene sequence: CDR1 SGHRS, CDR2 YFSETQ. The CDR3 is CASSLGLAIDEQYF. The CDR3 nucleotides read TGCGCCAGCAGCCTAGGACTAGCGATCGACGAGCAGTACTTC.

The chain joins TRBV2 to TRBJ1-5, with D unresolved. Germline V gene data show CDR1 as SNHLY and CDR2 as FYNNEI. V was trimmed by 2 bases and J by 3 bases, leaving 11 bases between them. This CDR3 has 15 residues. CDR3 nucleotides: TGTGCCAGCAGTGAATGGATCGGACTCAATCAGCCCCAGCATTTT. Its translation is CASSEWIGLNQPQHF.

V is TRBV5-1 and J is TRBJ1-5, with D maybe TRBD1 (5 bases). V dropped 0 bases and J dropped 3 bases, with 13 bases sitting between them. In germline, CDR1 is SGHRS, CDR2 YFSETQ. This CDR3 region has 16 residues. DNA of the CDR3: TGCGCCAGCAGCTTGGGGAGCAGGGAGGACAATCAGCCCCAGCATTTT. It codes for CASSLGSREDNQPQHF. Full variable domain (missing parts from reference TRBV5-1 and TRBJ1-5): KAGVTQTPRYLIKTRGQQVTLSCSPISGHRSVSWYQQTPGQGLQFLFEYFSETQRNKGNFPGRFSGRQFSNSRSEMNVSTLELGDSALYLCASSLGSREDNQPQHFGDGTRLSIL.

The V and J genes are TRBV18 and TRBJ2-5; 9 bases match TRBD1. With V trimmed by 0 bases and J by 5 bases, 4 bases remained unmatched. The length of the CDR3 is 15 residues. The germline V gene encodes CDR1 KGHSH and CDR2 LQKENI. CDR3 DNA: TGTGCCAGCTCACCACCGGGACAGGGAGGCGAGACCCAGTACTTC. Translating gives CASSPPGQGGETQYF.

V usage is TRBV6-5 and J usage is TRBJ2-3; 8 positions agree with TRBD1. The V segment lost 5 bases and the J segment 4 bases; nucleotides outside the gene matches: 8. In germline, CDR1 is MNHEY, CDR2 SVGAGI. This CDR3 is 15 amino acids long. In DNA form, the CDR3 reads TGTGCCAGCAGTAGGGACAGGTATAAGGCAGATACGCAGTATTTT. Amino acids: CASSRDRYKADTQYF.

This chain links TRBV2 with TRBJ1-5; possibly TRBD1 for D (5 bases). Germline lookup yields CDR1 SNHLY and CDR2 FYNNEI. This CDR3 is built from 15 residues. V was cut by 4 bases and J by 0 bases, with 10 bases left in between. CDR3 in amino acids: CASSGTQYSNQPQHF. The CDR3 DNA reads as TGTGCCAGCAGTGGGACACAGTATAGCAATCAGCCCCAGCATTTT.

V and J are TRBV4-3 and TRBJ1-5, with a possible D match to TRBD1 (6 bases). The CDR3 sequence is 16 residues long. The germline gives CDR1 LGHNA, CDR2 YSLEER. The V end was cut by 0 bases, the J end by 1 base, with 10 bases between. CDR3 amino acids: CASSQERGFSNQPQHF. The CDR3, as DNA: TGCGCCAGCAGCCAAGAGAGGGGGTTCAGCAATCAGCCCCAGCATTTT.

The chain carries TRBV18 and TRBJ2-5; the match to TRBD1 covers 7 bases. Germline V gene lookup returns CDR1 KGHSH and CDR2 LQKENI. Losses at the gene ends were 2 bases for V and 5 bases for J; bases not matched to a gene: 8. The CDR3 totals 15 residues. CDR3 nucleotide sequence: TGTGCCAGCTCACCAAACAACAGGGGTCAGGAGACCCAGTACTTC. It codes for CASSPNNRGQETQYF.

This clone was observed a few times. The rearrangement joins TRBV29-1 to TRBJ2-2; TRBD1 is a possible D gene (6 bases). The CDR3 covers 14 residues. The germline gives CDR1 SQVTM, CDR2 ANQGSEA. Trimming removed 4 bases from V and 7 bases from J, with 16 bases in between. The CDR3 sequence: CSVVPPGGLGELFF. The DNA of the CDR3 is TGCAGCGTTGTTCCCCCTGGGGGCCTCGGGGAGCTGTTTTTT.

This sequence joins TRBV5-1 and TRBJ2-5; the match to TRBD2 covers 11 bases. The CDR3 extends over 14 amino acids. Germline lookup yields CDR1 SGHRS and CDR2 YFSETQ. V gave up 4 bases and J gave up 5 bases; unmatched junction bases: 4. The CDR3: CASSPGLAGETQYF. The DNA for the CDR3 is TGCGCCAGCAGCCCCGGACTAGCGGGTGAGACCCAGTACTTC.

V usage is TRBV19 and J usage is TRBJ2-7; D may be TRBD2 (6 bases). There are 15 residues in the CDR3. V was clipped by 3 bases and J by 0 bases, with 12 bases between them. Germline V lookup: CDR1 LNHDA, CDR2 SQIVND (reference sequence). The CDR3 spells CASSISSVISYEQYF. The CDR3, as DNA: TGTGCCAGTAGTATTTCTAGCGTGATCTCCTACGAGCAGTACTTC.

The rearrangement uses TRBV2 and TRBJ2-5, with D maybe TRBD1 (6 bases). The CDR3 length is 14 residues. Trimming stripped 5 bases from V and 5 bases from J, with 15 bases between. The germline CDR1 and CDR2 sequences are SNHLY and FYNNEI. The CDR3 is CASSRNRVGETQYF. The CDR3 nucleotides read TGTGCCAGCAGTAGGAACAGGGTCGGGGAGACCCAGTACTTC.

The chain joins TRBV6-1 to TRBJ2-1; the D gene is possibly TRBD1 (5 bases). V lost 7 bases to trimming and J lost 0 bases, with 10 bases between them. The germline CDR1 and CDR2 sequences are MNHNS and SASEGT. The CDR3 is 14 amino acids. CDR3 nucleotides: TGTGCCAGCAACAGGAAAGTCTCCTACAATGAGCAGTTCTTC. Protein sequence: CASNRKVSYNEQFF.

The gene calls are TRBV7-8 and TRBJ2-7; TRBD2 matches at 8 bases. CDR3 size: 15 residues. Germline V CDR1 and CDR2: SGHVS, FQNEAQ. V lost 3 bases to trimming and J lost 7 bases; unmatched junction nucleotides: 11. Here the CDR3 reads CASSFSSGSVGEQYF. The CDR3 region has the DNA TGTGCCAGCAGCTTTTCCAGCGGGAGCGTGGGGGAGCAGTACTTC.